This T cell receptor beta chain was captured by sequencing in a study of blood T cell repertoires in COVID-19. Study-level background: PBMCs, B-cell-depleted T cells, or T cells were the source of the cDNA or gDNA that made up the material.

The germline CDR1 and CDR2 sequences are MDHEN and SYDVKM. The ends were cut back, 6 bases at V and 3 bases at J, with 15 bases in the middle. This CDR3 has 15 residues. Authors' data handling: It was from reference gene primer amplification that nucleated cell counts were estimated. Clones were read by immunoSEQ multiplex PCR, and TCRdb kept only the in-frame ones, dropping some. V and J calls and clone size are as listed in that table; D and trimming were resolved from the DNA. Here the sample spans just over 150,000 clones, roughly 82% being singletons. The rearrangement links TRBV28 to TRBJ1-5; possible D gene TRBD1, 6 bases. The material sequenced was peripheral blood. The sequence was collected from a woman between 35 and 50 years old with COVID-19, enrolled during active disease. For the CDR3, the DNA is TGTGCCAGCAGGCCGAACAGGGTCGTCAATCAGCCCCAGCATTTT. Protein sequence: CASRPNRVVNQPQHF.